These T cell receptor beta chains were read from a single sample in a study of T cells in Graves' hyperthyroidism and ophthalmopathy. TCRdb reprocessed the multiplex PCR reads with MiXCR, giving one entry per CDR3 protein. The sample holds some 570,000 distinct CDR3 sequences, 17% seen once. Sequencing was carried out using blood. The source of these receptors is a young woman with Graves' ophthalmopathy. CDR3s include the opening cysteine and the closing phenylalanine or tryptophan. A D gene is named only where the DNA matches it firmly. Size values are once, few and many counts, or a class for expanded clones, and some rows have none.

TRBV7-9	TRBD1	-	17	TRBJ1-5	TGTGCCAGCAGCTTAGCGCCCGGGGCCAGGGGGAATCGGCCCCAGCATTTT	CASSLAPGARGNRPQHF
TRBV3-1	TRBD1	many	15	TRBJ1-1	TGTGCCAGCAGCCAAGAGGGGACAGGGCAAACTGAAGCTTTCTTT	CASSQEGTGQTEAFF
TRBV3-1	TRBD1	many	14	TRBJ1-1	TGTGCCAGCACCCGAGACAGGGGGCCCACTGAAGCTTTCTTT	CASTRDRGPTEAFF
TRBV19	-	-	13	TRBJ1-5	TGTGCCAGTAGTATTGGCTTAAGTTCAGCCCAGCATTTT	CASSIGLSSAQHF
TRBV7-9	-	many	15	TRBJ1-1	TGTGCCAGCAGCGCGGTTGGGGGGGGGAACACTGAAGCTTTCTTT	CASSAVGGGNTEAFF
TRBV28	TRBD2	few	17	TRBJ2-3	TGTGCCAGCAGTTTGGTTCTAGCGGGAGAAGGCACAGATACGCAGTATTTT	CASSLVLAGEGTDTQYF
TRBV5-1	TRBD1	few	15	TRBJ2-5	TGCGCCAGCAGCTTGGAGGGGGCCCACCAAGAGACCCAGTACTTC	CASSLEGAHQETQYF
TRBV30	-	many	14	TRBJ2-7	TGTGCCTGGAAGTCCCAGGATTTTTCCTACGAGCAGTACTTC	CAWKSQDFSYEQYF
TRBV9	TRBD1	many	14	TRBJ1-6	TGTGCCAGCAGCGGTGACAGGGTGAATTCACCCCTCCACTTT	CASSGDRVNSPLHF
TRBV6-2/TRBV6-3	TRBD1	-	15	TRBJ1-6	TGTGCCAGCAGATATTGGGACAGGTCAAATTCACCCCTCCACTTT	CASRYWDRSNSPLHF
TRBV30	-	few	15	TRBJ1-4	TGTGCCTGGACCGACCAATTTCTTCAAGGCGAAAAACTGTTTTTT	CAWTDQFLQGEKLFF
TRBV5-1	-	many	14	TRBJ1-1	TGCGCCAGCAGCTTGGAAGCAGGGAACACTGAAGCTTTCTTT	CASSLEAGNTEAFF
TRBV3-1	TRBD1	many	14	TRBJ1-2	TGTGCCAGCAGCCAACTGACAGGGGGCGTCGGCTACACCTTC	CASSQLTGGVGYTF
TRBV20-1	TRBD1	few	13	TRBJ2-4	TGCAGTGCCCAGGGGGTGGCCAAAAACATTCAGTACTTC	CSAQGVAKNIQYF
TRBV12-3/TRBV12-4	TRBD1	many	13	TRBJ2-7	TGTGCCAGCAGCCCGACAGGGATCTACGAGCAGTACTTC	CASSPTGIYEQYF
TRBV28	TRBD1	-	14	TRBJ1-2	TGTGCCAGCAGTCCTACGACAGGGGTCTATGGCTACACCTTC	CASSPTTGVYGYTF
TRBV29-1	TRBD2	many	13	TRBJ2-7	TGCAGCGTTACTAGCGGAACAGCCTACGAGCAGTACTTC	CSVTSGTAYEQYF
TRBV12-5	-	-	13	TRBJ1-1	TGTGCTAGTGGTTTGGTTGGGTTGAGTGTAGCTTTCTTT	CASGLVGLSVAFF
TRBV6-4	TRBD1	-	15	TRBJ1-4	TGTGCCAGCAGTGAATCAGGGGGCTTTAATGAAAAACTGTTTTTT	CASSESGGFNEKLFF
TRBV28	TRBD2	many	16	TRBJ2-5	TGTGCCAGCCCCCCCTCTAGCGGGAGATCACAAGAGACCCAGTACTTC	CASPPSSGRSQETQYF
TRBV2	TRBD1	many	16	TRBJ2-3	TGTGCCAGCAGGCAAAGGACAGGGGGCATAAGCCTGCCTCAGTATTTT	CASRQRTGGISLPQYF
TRBV7-3	-	few	13	TRBJ2-2	TGTGCCAGCAGCTTGGCTGGCGGCGGGGAGCTGTTTTTT	CASSLAGGGELFF
TRBV27	-	few	15	TRBJ2-2	TGTGCCAGCAGTTGGGCAGGGCCCAACACCGGGGAGCTGTTTTTT	CASSWAGPNTGELFF
TRBV5-1	-	few	14	TRBJ2-5	TGCGCCAGCAGCCCGGACAGTGTGGGGGAGACCCAGTACTTC	CASSPDSVGETQYF
TRBV7-9	TRBD1	few	15	TRBJ2-2	TGTGCCAGCAGATATGGACAGGGTGGCACCGGGGAGCTGTTTTTT	CASRYGQGGTGELFF
TRBV10-3	-	many	16	TRBJ2-7	TGTGCCATCAGTGAGTCGGGGGTGGGAGGCTCCTACGAGCAGTACTTC	CAISESGVGGSYEQYF
TRBV4-2	-	-	15	TRBJ1-1	TGTGCCAGCAGCCCAACCGGGACGGGGAACACTGAAGCTTTCTTT	CASSPTGTGNTEAFF
TRBV5-1	-	few	13	TRBJ2-7	TGCGCCAGCAGCTGGGAGGCTAGGGCCGAGCAGTACTTC	CASSWEARAEQYF
TRBV5-8	TRBD1	many	16	TRBJ2-5	TGTGCCAGCAGCAACCTAGGACAGGGTGGTTACGAGACCCAGTACTTC	CASSNLGQGGYETQYF
TRBV20-1	-	many	13	TRBJ2-1	TGCAGTGCTAGAGTTGGGAACTACAATGAGCAGTTCTTC	CSARVGNYNEQFF
TRBV20-1	TRBD2	many	15	TRBJ2-3	TGCAGTGCTAGAGATTGGCTAGCGGACACAGATACGCAGTATTTT	CSARDWLADTDTQYF
TRBV4-2	-	few	16	TRBJ1-2	TGTGCCAGCAGCCAAGTCGGGCAGGGAATCAACTATGGCTACACCTTC	CASSQVGQGINYGYTF
TRBV6-1	-	-	13	TRBJ2-3	TGTGCCAGCAGTCGACGCCCCACAGATACGCAGTATTTT	CASSRRPTDTQYF
TRBV13	TRBD1	many	14	TRBJ1-2	TGTGCCAGCAGAGGACAGGGGGGGTTCTCTGGCTACACCTTC	CASRGQGGFSGYTF
TRBV20-1	-	-	12	TRBJ2-7	TGCAGTGCTTTTGGTGGAACCTACGAGCAGTACTTC	CSAFGGTYEQYF
TRBV6-1	-	-	13	TRBJ2-7	TGTGCCAGCAGTGAAGAGCCGTTTAGTGAGCAGTACTTC	CASSEEPFSEQYF
TRBV7-3	-	few	16	TRBJ2-3	TGTGCTAGCAGTGACAGCGCCCCGGCTAGGGCAGATACGCAGTATTTT	CASSDSAPARADTQYF
TRBV29-1	-	-	16	TRBJ1-2	TGCAGCGTGGCATTGATACGGACAGAACCTAACTATGGCTACACCTTC	CSVALIRTEPNYGYTF
TRBV19	-	-	14	TRBJ2-1	TGTGCCACCGGTTCCAGGGGTTCCTACAATGAGCAGTTCTTC	CATGSRGSYNEQFF
TRBV15	-	-	13	TRBJ2-5	TGTGCCACCAGCGGAGGATCCAAAGAGACCCAGTACTTC	CATSGGSKETQYF
TRBV19	-	few	16	TRBJ1-1	TGTGCCACCCTGGCGGGCGGGGGATGGTACTGCACTGAAGCTTTCTTT	CATLAGGGWYCTEAFF
TRBV7-9	-	many	15	TRBJ2-3	TGTGCCAGCAGCATACAGGGTACTAGCACAGATACGCAGTATTTT	CASSIQGTSTDTQYF
TRBV3-1	TRBD2	many	18	TRBJ2-7	TGTGCCAGCAGCCAAGGGCCCGCCACGGGCGGGAGTTCCTACGAGCAGTACTTC	CASSQGPATGGSSYEQYF
TRBV10-3	TRBD1	few	13	TRBJ2-5	TGTGCCATCAGGGGACGACAGGGAGAGACCCAGTACTTC	CAIRGRQGETQYF
TRBV6-1	-	few	16	TRBJ2-7	TGTGCCAGCAGTGGGTCGGCCGACCAAATATCCTACGAGCAGTACTTC	CASSGSADQISYEQYF
TRBV12-3/TRBV12-4	-	many	14	TRBJ1-4	TGTGCCAGCAGTCCCGGACAGCTTTCTGAAAAACTGTTTTTT	CASSPGQLSEKLFF
TRBV25-1	-	-	12	TRBJ1-5	TGTGCCAGCAGCGGAGCTCGGGGGCCCCAGCATTTT	CASSGARGPQHF
TRBV5-1	-	many	14	TRBJ1-1	TGCGCCAGCAGCTTTTGGGTGGGAGGCTCTGAAGCTTTCTTT	CASSFWVGGSEAFF
TRBV2	-	many	15	TRBJ2-1	TGTGCCAGCAGTGTGAGGACGGTCTCCTACAATGAGCAGTTCTTC	CASSVRTVSYNEQFF
TRBV7-2	-	-	13	TRBJ1-2	TGTGCCAGCAGCTTAGATTTGAGGGGGGACTACACCTTC	CASSLDLRGDYTF
TRBV2	TRBD1	many	14	TRBJ1-2	TGTGCCAGCAGGGGGGACAGCGACCTAGATGGCTACACCTTC	CASRGDSDLDGYTF
TRBV20-1	TRBD1	medium-sized	12	TRBJ1-1	TGCAGTGCTAGACAGGGGGACACTGAAGCTTTCTTT	CSARQGDTEAFF
TRBV11-2	TRBD1	many	14	TRBJ2-7	TGTGCCAGCAGCCGAACAGGGGGCTTCCACGAGCAGTACTTC	CASSRTGGFHEQYF
TRBV11-2	-	many	13	TRBJ2-7	TGTGCCAGCAGCTTAGGAGCAGGGCTCGAGCAGTACTTC	CASSLGAGLEQYF
TRBV28	-	many	10	TRBJ2-5	TGTGCCAGCATGGGGGAGACCCAGTACTTC	CASMGETQYF